Shown below are 7 T cell receptor beta chains from a single sample sequenced in a study of blood T cells in healthy people across ages (dated by TCRdb to the mid-2010s). The library relied on 5' RACE. Data came from an Illumina HiSeq 2500. A second roughly 7 to 11 cycle PCR used a sample-barcoded 5' primer and a J-beta primer mix. TCRdb cleaned the public reads at Q25 with fastp, built clones with MiXCR and kept in-frame beta chains. Identical CDR3 proteins give one entry, which carries the most common genes and DNA. In this sample the table shows fewer than 900,000 distinct CDR3 sequences, 45% to 50% of which occur a single time. The ten largest clones take up 25% to 35% of the sample. The sample taken for sequencing was blood. The receptors shown here come from a woman aged 60-75 years in good health.

This clonotype was counted a single time. The chain combines TRBV29-1 with TRBJ1-1; D uncertain. Germline V gives CDR1 SQVTM, CDR2 ANQGSEA. The CDR3 consists of 11 residues. V lost 5 bases and J lost 3, with 7 bases in between. CDR3 DNA sequence: TGCAGCGTTAGTGGGGACACTGAAGCTTTCTTT. Protein sequence: CSVSGDTEAFF.

This rearrangement joins TRBV5-1 to TRBJ1-2; 9 bases agree with TRBD1. Germline-derived CDR1 and CDR2 are SGHRS and YFSETQ. Trimming removed 7 bases from V and 4 bases from J; junction bases left unmatched: 5. CDR3 length: 13 residues. The CDR3, as DNA: TGCGCCAGCTCGGACAGGGGTCTCTATGGCTACACCTTC. Amino acid sequence: CASSDRGLYGYTF.

This clonotype has a single count. A single base separates this from a much larger clone, so it may be a read error. DNA of the CDR3: TGTGCCAGCAGCCTCCGGGACAGGGATGAGCAGTACTTC. This encodes CASSLRDRDEQYF. The chain combines TRBV13 with TRBJ2-5; 9 nucleotides align to TRBD1. This CDR3 has 13 amino acids. V gave up 5 bases and J gave up 11 bases; unmatched junction bases: 9. Looked up from germline, CDR1 is PRHDT and CDR2 is FYEKMQ (reference sequence).

The chain is built from TRBV20-1 and TRBJ1-1, with D possibly matching TRBD1 (5 bases). Trimming removed 4 bases at V and 4 bases at J, with 7 bases between. The CDR3 extends over 11 amino acids. CDR1 and CDR2 from the germline V gene are DFQATT and SNEGSKA (reference sequence). CDR3 DNA sequence: TGCAGTGCTATGGGGGGCACTGAAGCTTTCTTT. This sequence encodes CSAMGGTEAFF.

The table lists this clonotype with a few counts. The rearrangement joins TRBV20-1 to TRBJ2-7; D may correspond to TRBD1 or TRBD2 (6 bases each). This CDR3 region has 17 residues. Germline V gene lookup returns CDR1 DFQATT and CDR2 SNEGSKA (reference sequence). V was cut by 3 bases and J by 1 base, with 22 bases left in between. The CDR3 is CSARHGGRGLSSYEQYF. The CDR3 bases are TGCAGTGCTAGGCACGGGGGCAGGGGCCTAAGTTCCTACGAGCAGTACTTC.

The J gene is TRBJ1-2, the V gene TRBV9; D may be TRBD1 (5 bases). Germline V lookup: CDR1 SGDLS, CDR2 YYNGEE. V was trimmed by 2 bases and J by 5 bases, leaving 7 bases between them. The CDR3 totals 12 residues. CDR3 region: CASSVGGYGYTF. The DNA of the CDR3 is TGTGCCAGCAGCGTGGGGGGTTATGGCTACACCTTC. The full variable domain, with the rest looked up from reference TRBV9 and TRBJ1-2, is DSGVTQTPKHLITATGQRVTLRCSPRSGDLSVYWYQQSLDQGLQFLIQYYNGEERAKGNILERFSAQQFPDLHSELNLSSLELGDSALYFCASSVGGYGYTFGSGTRLTVV.

This clonotype was counted between two and nine times. The genes are TRBV7-3 and TRBJ2-6; the D gene is possibly TRBD2 (5 bases). Germline CDR1 is SGHTA and CDR2 is FQGTGA. V was trimmed by 10 bases and J by 4 bases, leaving 14 bases between them. The CDR3 extends over 14 amino acids. The CDR3, as DNA: TGTGCCACCTCTACGGGGAACGGGGCCAACGTCCTGACTTTC. It is translated as CATSTGNGANVLTF. Based on the CDR3 plus reference TRBV7-3 and TRBJ2-6, the full variable domain is GAGVSQTPSNKVTEKGKYVELRCDPISGHTALYWYRQSLGQGPEFLIYFQGTGAADDSGLPNDRFFAVRPEGSVSTLKIQRTERGDSAVYLCATSTGNGANVLTFGAGSRLTVL.